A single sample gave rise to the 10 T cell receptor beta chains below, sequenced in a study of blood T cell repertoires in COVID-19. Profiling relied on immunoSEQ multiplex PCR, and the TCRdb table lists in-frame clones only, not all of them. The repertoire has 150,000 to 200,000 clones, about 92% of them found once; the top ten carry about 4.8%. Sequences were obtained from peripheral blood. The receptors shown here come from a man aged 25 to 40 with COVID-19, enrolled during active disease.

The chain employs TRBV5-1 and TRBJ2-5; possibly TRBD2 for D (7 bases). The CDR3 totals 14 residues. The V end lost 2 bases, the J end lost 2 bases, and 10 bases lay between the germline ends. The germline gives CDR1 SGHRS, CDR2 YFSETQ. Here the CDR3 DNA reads TGCGCCAGCAGCTTCGGGGGGCTGCAAGAGACCCAGTACTTC. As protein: CASSFGGLQETQYF.

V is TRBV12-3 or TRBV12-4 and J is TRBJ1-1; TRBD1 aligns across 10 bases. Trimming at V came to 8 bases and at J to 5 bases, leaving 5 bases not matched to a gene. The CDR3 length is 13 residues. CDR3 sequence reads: CASLGQGDTEAFF. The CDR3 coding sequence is TGTGCCAGCTTAGGACAGGGGGATACTGAAGCTTTCTTT.

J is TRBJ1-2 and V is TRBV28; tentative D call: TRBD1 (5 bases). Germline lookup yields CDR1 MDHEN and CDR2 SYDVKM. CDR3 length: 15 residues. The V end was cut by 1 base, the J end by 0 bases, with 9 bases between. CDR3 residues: CASSLSGGTNYGYTF. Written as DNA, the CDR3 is TGTGCCAGCAGTTTATCCGGGGGAACTAACTATGGCTACACCTTC.

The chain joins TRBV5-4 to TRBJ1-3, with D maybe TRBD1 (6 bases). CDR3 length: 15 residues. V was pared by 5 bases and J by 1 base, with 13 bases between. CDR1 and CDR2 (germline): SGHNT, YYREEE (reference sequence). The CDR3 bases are TGTGCCAGCAGTTCTAAAACAGGGTCTGGAAACACCATATATTTT. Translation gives CASSSKTGSGNTIYF.

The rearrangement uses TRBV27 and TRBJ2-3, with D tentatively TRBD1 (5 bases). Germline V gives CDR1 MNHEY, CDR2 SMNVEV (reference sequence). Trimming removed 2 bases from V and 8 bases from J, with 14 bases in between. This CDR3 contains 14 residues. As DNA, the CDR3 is TGTGCCAGCAGTTTAGGGCGGACATCGGGTACGCAGTATTTT. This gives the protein CASSLGRTSGTQYF.

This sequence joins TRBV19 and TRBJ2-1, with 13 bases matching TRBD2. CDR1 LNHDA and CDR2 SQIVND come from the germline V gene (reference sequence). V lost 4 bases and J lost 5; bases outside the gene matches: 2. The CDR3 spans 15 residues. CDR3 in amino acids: CASSTGLAGNNEQFF. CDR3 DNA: TGTGCCAGTAGTACGGGACTAGCGGGAAACAATGAGCAGTTCTTC.

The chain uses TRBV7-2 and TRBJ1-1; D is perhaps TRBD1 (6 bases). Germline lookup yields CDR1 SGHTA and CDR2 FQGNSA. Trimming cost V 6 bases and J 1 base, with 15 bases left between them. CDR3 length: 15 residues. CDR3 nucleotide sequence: TGTGCCAGCAGTTTTACGACAGGATGGAACACTGAAGCTTTCTTT. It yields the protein CASSFTTGWNTEAFF.

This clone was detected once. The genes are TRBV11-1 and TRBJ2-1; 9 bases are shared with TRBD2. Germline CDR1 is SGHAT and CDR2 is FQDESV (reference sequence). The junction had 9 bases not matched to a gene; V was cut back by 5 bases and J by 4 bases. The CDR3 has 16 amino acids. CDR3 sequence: CASSPSGKLLYNEQFF. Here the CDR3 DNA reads TGTGCCAGCAGCCCTAGCGGGAAACTTCTATACAATGAGCAGTTCTTC.

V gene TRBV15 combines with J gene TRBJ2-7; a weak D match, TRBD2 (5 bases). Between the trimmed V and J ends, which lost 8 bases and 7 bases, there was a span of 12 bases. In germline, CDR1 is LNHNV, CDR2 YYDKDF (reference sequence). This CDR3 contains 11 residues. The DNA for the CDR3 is TGTGCCACCCGAGGAGGTTTTGAGCAGTACTTC. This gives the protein CATRGGFEQYF.

CDR3 DNA: TGTGCCAGCAGGGCACAAAGAGCGGGAGGGCCCTCCGAGCAGTACTTC. Its translation is CASRAQRAGGPSEQYF. The rearrangement links TRBV13 to TRBJ2-7; 10 bases line up with TRBD2. In germline, CDR1 is PRHDT, CDR2 FYEKMQ (reference sequence). J lost 6 bases, V lost 6 bases, and 14 bases had no gene match. The length of the CDR3 is 16 residues.